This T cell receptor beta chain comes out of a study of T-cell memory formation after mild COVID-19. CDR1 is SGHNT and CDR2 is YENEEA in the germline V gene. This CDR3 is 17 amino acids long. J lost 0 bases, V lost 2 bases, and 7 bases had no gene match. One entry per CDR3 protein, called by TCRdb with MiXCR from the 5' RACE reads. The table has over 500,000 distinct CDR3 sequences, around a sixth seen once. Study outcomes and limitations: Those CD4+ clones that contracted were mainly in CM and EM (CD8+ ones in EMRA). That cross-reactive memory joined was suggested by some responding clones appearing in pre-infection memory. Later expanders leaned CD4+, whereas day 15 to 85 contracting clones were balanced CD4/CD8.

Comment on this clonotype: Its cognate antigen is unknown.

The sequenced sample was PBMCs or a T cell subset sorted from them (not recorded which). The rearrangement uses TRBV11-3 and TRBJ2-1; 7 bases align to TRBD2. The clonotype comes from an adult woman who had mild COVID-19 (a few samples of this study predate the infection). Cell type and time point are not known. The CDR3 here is CASSLITGGSSYNEQFF. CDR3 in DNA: TGTGCCAGCAGCTTAATAACGGGGGGAAGCTCCTACAATGAGCAGTTCTTC. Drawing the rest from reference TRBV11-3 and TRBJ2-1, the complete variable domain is EAGVVQSPRYKIIEKKQPVAFWCNPISGHNTLYWYLQNLGQGPELLIRYENEEAVDDSQLPKDRFSAERLKGVDSTLKIQPAELGDSAVYLCASSLITGGSSYNEQFFGPGTRLTVL.